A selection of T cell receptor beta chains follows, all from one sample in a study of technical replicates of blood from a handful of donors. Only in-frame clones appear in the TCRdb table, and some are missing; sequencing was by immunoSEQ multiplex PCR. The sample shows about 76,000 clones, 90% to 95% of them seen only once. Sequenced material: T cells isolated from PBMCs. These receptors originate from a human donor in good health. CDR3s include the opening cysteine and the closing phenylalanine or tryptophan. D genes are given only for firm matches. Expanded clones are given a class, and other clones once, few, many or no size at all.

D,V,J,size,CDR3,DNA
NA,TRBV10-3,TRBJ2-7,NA,CAISGARAEEQYF,TGTGCCATCAGTGGCGCGCGAGCGGAGGAGCAGTACTTC
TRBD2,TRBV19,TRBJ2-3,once,CASNAGETDTQYF,TGTGCCAGTAACGCGGGAGAAACAGATACGCAGTATTTT
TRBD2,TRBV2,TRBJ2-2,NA,CASSRLAGESGELFF,TGTGCCAGCAGTAGACTAGCGGGAGAGTCCGGGGAGCTGTTTTTT
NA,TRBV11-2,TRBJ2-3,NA,CASSLGTGNAQYF,TGTGCCAGCAGCCTCGGGACTGGCAATGCGCAGTATTTT
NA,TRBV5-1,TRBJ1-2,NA,CASTEGDGYTF,TGCGCCAGCACGGAGGGAGACGGCTACACCTTC
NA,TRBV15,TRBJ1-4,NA,CATSRQRQSTNEKLFF,TGTGCCACCAGCCGACAACGACAGTCAACTAATGAAAAACTGTTTTTT
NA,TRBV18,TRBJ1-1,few,CASSPTTGNTEAFF,TGTGCCAGCTCTCCAACAACGGGGAACACTGAAGCTTTCTTT
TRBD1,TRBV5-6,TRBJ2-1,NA,CASSLVIGGASVYNEQFF,TGTGCCAGCAGCTTGGTTATAGGGGGCGCTTCCGTCTACAATGAGCAGTTCTTC
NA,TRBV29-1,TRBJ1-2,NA,CSVGEGYGYTF,TGCAGCGTTGGCGAGGGCTATGGCTACACCTTC
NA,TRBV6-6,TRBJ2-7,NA,CASATGRYEQYF,TGTGCCAGTGCGACAGGACGCTACGAGCAGTACTTC
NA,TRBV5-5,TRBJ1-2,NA,CASSLDRIYGYTF,TGTGCCAGCAGCTTGGACAGAATCTATGGCTACACCTTC
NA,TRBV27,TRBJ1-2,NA,CASSRARTVGYGYTF,TGTGCCAGCAGTCGTGCCCGGACAGTGGGTTATGGCTACACCTTC
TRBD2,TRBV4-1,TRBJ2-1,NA,CASSQGLAGWYEQFF,TGCGCCAGCAGCCAGGGACTAGCGGGGTGGTATGAGCAGTTCTTC
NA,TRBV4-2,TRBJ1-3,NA,CASSQELYSGNTIYF,TGTGCCAGCAGCCAAGAACTATACTCTGGAAACACCATATATTTT
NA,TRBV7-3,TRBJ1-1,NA,CASSLTRDSEAFF,TGTGCCAGCAGCTTAACCAGGGACTCTGAAGCTTTCTTT
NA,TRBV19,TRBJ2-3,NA,CASSPRDTDTQYF,TGTGCCAGTAGTCCCCGGGACACAGATACGCAGTATTTT
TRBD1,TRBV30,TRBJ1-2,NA,CAWISGQLYGYTF,TGTGCCTGGATTTCGGGACAGCTATATGGCTACACCTTC
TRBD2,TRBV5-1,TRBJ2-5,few,CASSFPTSGPETQYF,TGCGCCAGCAGCTTCCCCACTAGCGGACCAGAGACCCAGTACTTC
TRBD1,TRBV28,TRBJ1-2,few,CASSYPPGQGFGGYTF,TGTGCCAGCAGCTACCCTCCGGGACAGGGATTCGGTGGCTACACCTTC
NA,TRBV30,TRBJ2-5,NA,CAWEKETQYF,TGTGCCTGGGAGAAAGAGACCCAGTACTTC
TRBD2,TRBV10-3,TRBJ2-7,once,CAISESGGGSKEQYF,TGTGCCATCAGTGAGTCTGGCGGGGGGTCTAAGGAGCAGTACTTC
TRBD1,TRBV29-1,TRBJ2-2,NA,CSVRDRGFSGELFF,TGCAGCGTCCGGGACAGGGGTTTTTCCGGGGAGCTGTTTTTT
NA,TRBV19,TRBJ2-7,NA,CATMSGGHEQYF,TGTGCCACCATGTCCGGAGGCCACGAGCAGTACTTC
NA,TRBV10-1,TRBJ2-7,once,CASSRSSYEQYF,TGCGCCAGCTCCCGTAGCTCCTACGAGCAGTACTTC